What follows are 16 T cell receptor beta chains derived from one specimen sequenced in a study of blood T cell repertoires in COVID-19. The table came from immunoSEQ multiplex PCR; TCRdb's copy has only in-frame clones and leaves some out. Here the sample spans approximately 390,000 clones, around 87% being singletons. Specimen: peripheral blood. These receptors were obtained from a man between 18 and 29 years old with active or convalescent COVID-19.

The V and J genes are TRBV11-2 and TRBJ2-1; D unresolved. Germline V gene lookup returns CDR1 SGHAT and CDR2 FQNNGV. Trimming shortened V by 0 bases and J by 0 bases, and 9 bases separated the two germline ends. This CDR3 is built from 16 residues. The DNA of the CDR3 is TGTGCCAGCAGCTTAGAGAGCGTAAGCTCCTACAATGAGCAGTTCTTC. This encodes CASSLESVSSYNEQFF.

V is TRBV11-3 and J is TRBJ2-2, with unresolved D. Germline V lookup: CDR1 SGHNT, CDR2 YENEEA. Trimming took 1 base from V and 7 from J, leaving 7 bases between them. The CDR3 loop spans 13 amino acids. In DNA, the CDR3 is TGTGCCAGCAGCTTAGTGAGTGACGGGGAGCTGTTTTTT. This codes for CASSLVSDGELFF.

The chain recombines TRBV18 with TRBJ2-7; TRBD1 agrees at 10 bases. The CDR3 runs to 15 residues. Looked up from germline, CDR1 is KGHSH and CDR2 is LQKENI. Trimming cost V 6 bases and J 2 bases; bases outside gene matches: 7. The CDR3 sequence: CASSPTGTGAYEQYF. CDR3 in DNA: TGTGCCAGCTCGCCGACCGGGACAGGGGCCTACGAGCAGTACTTC.

The chain joins TRBV28 to TRBJ1-2; TRBD1 agrees at 8 bases. Germline V gene lookup returns CDR1 MDHEN and CDR2 SYDVKM. V shed 6 bases and J 8 bases; nucleotides not matched to a gene: 8. The CDR3 length is 13 residues. CDR3 sequence: CASRTGTGRGYTF. CDR3 DNA: TGTGCCAGCAGAACGGGGACAGGACGGGGCTACACCTTC.

The chain couples TRBV27 to TRBJ1-2; no firm D call. Germline-derived CDR1 and CDR2 are MNHEY and SMNVEV (reference sequence). The CDR3 is 15 residues long. Trimming removed 3 bases from V and 1 base from J, with 12 bases in between. The CDR3 loop is CASSFDPRVNYGYTF. In DNA, the CDR3 is TGTGCCAGCAGTTTTGACCCGAGGGTTAACTATGGCTACACCTTC.

This clone was picked up one time. The V call is TRBV4-3, the J call TRBJ1-6; D call uncertain. V shed 4 bases and J shed 8 bases, with 18 bases lying between them. Germline lookup yields CDR1 LGHNA and CDR2 YSLEER. This CDR3 contains 16 residues. CDR3 sequence: CASSPRWAGWDSPLHF. DNA of the CDR3: TGCGCCAGCAGCCCTCGCTGGGCCGGTTGGGATTCACCCCTCCACTTT.

The rearrangement uses TRBV6-4 and TRBJ2-1; no definite D call. The CDR3 totals 16 residues. V was pared by 3 bases and J by 0 bases, with 12 bases between. Per the germline V gene, CDR1 is MRHNA and CDR2 is SNTAGT. The CDR3 loop reads CASSEIAGSSYNEQFF. CDR3 nucleotides: TGTGCCAGCAGTGAAATAGCCGGAAGCTCCTACAATGAGCAGTTCTTC.

The chain has TRBV9 and TRBJ2-3, with TRBD2 identical over 9 bases. The ends lost 2 bases at V and 4 bases at J; junction bases unmatched: 8. From germline, CDR1 is SGDLS and CDR2 YYNGEE. This CDR3 region has 16 residues. This chain's CDR3 is CASSVAGGGASDTQYF. CDR3 nucleotide sequence: TGTGCCAGCAGCGTCGCGGGCGGGGGGGCGTCAGATACGCAGTATTTT.

This clone was detected once. The CDR3 sequence: CASSETYSNQPQHF. The CDR3 nucleotides read TGTGCCAGCAGTGAAACCTATAGCAATCAGCCCCAGCATTTT. The rearrangement links TRBV6-1 to TRBJ1-5; D ambiguous. V was trimmed by 2 bases and J by 0 bases, leaving 5 bases between them. This CDR3 is 14 amino acids long. Germline V CDR1 and CDR2: MNHNS, SASEGT.

V is TRBV7-2 and J is TRBJ2-1; TRBD1 agrees at 9 bases. The V gene end was trimmed by 5 bases and the J gene end by 2 bases; junction bases not matched to a gene: 7. CDR1 and CDR2 (germline): SGHTA, FQGNSA. The CDR3 spans 16 residues. This chain's CDR3 is CASSTLDRGAYNEQFF. The CDR3 region has the DNA TGTGCCAGCAGCACCCTAGACAGGGGGGCCTACAATGAGCAGTTCTTC. Based on the CDR3 plus reference TRBV7-2 and TRBJ2-1, the full variable domain is GAGVSQSPSNKVTEKGKDVELRCDPISGHTALYWYRQSLGQGLEFLIYFQGNSAPDKSGLPSDRFSAERTGGSVSTLTIQRTQQEDSAVYLCASSTLDRGAYNEQFFGPGTRLTVL.

The CDR3 DNA sequence: TGTGCCAGCAAGCGGGGCCCGTCCGGGGAGCTGTTTTTT. The encoded protein is CASKRGPSGELFF. The chain joins TRBV6-5 to TRBJ2-2, with 7 bases matching TRBD2. The CDR3 loop spans 13 amino acids. V trimming: 7 bases; J trimming: 6 bases; junction bases outside the gene matches: 5. CDR1 and CDR2 (germline): MNHEY, SVGAGI.

The chain couples TRBV6-5 to TRBJ2-1; 7 bases are a match to TRBD1. This CDR3 contains 14 residues. V lost 7 bases and J lost 8; bases outside the gene matches: 11. From germline, CDR1 is MNHEY and CDR2 SVGAGI. In DNA, the CDR3 is TGTGCCAGCACCTTCAGGGACAGTCCCGATGAGCAGTTCTTC. Protein: CASTFRDSPDEQFF.

The chain uses TRBV16 and TRBJ1-1, with unresolved D. Germline-derived CDR1 and CDR2 are KGHSY and FQNENV. V was cut by 4 bases and J by 6 bases, with 15 bases left in between. This CDR3 region has 14 residues. The CDR3 protein is CASSLRLRSSEAFF. The CDR3 DNA reads TGTGCCAGCAGCCTCCGGTTGAGGTCTTCTGAAGCTTTCTTT. The full variable domain, with the rest looked up from reference TRBV16 and TRBJ1-1, is GEEVAQTPKHLVRGEGQKAKLYCAPIKGHSYVFWYQQVLKNEFKFLISFQNENVFDETGMPKERFSAKCLPNSPCSLEIQATKLEDSAVYFCASSLRLRSSEAFFGQGTRLTVV.

The chain is built from TRBV2 and TRBJ1-6; a possible D gene is TRBD1 (6 bases). This CDR3 contains 13 residues. Germline CDR1 reads SNHLY; CDR2 reads FYNNEI. Trimming took 9 bases from V and 6 from J, leaving 12 bases between them. CDR3 DNA sequence: TGTGCCAGGACAACAGGGCTTAATTCACCCCTCCACTTT. It specifies CARTTGLNSPLHF.

V gene TRBV7-9 combines with J gene TRBJ1-2, with D perhaps matching TRBD1 (5 bases). This CDR3 comprises 12 residues. V lost 1 base and J lost 8, with 8 bases in between. The V gene's germline CDR1 is SEHNR and CDR2 FQNEAQ (reference sequence). Here the CDR3 reads CASSLEGEGYTF. The CDR3 bases are TGTGCCAGCAGCTTAGAAGGGGAAGGCTACACCTTC. The full variable domain, in which reference TRBV7-9 and TRBJ1-2 provide the parts outside the CDR3, is DTGVSQNPRHKITKRGQNVTFRCDPISEHNRLYWYRQTLGQGPEFLTYFQNEAQLEKSRLLSDRFSAERPKGSFSTLEIQRTEQGDSAMYLCASSLEGEGYTFGSGTRLTVV.

The V and J genes are TRBV27 and TRBJ2-7, with 7 bases aligning to TRBD1. CDR1 and CDR2 (germline): MNHEY, SMNVEV (reference sequence). The ends lost 5 bases at V and 2 bases at J; junction bases unmatched: 3. The CDR3 extends over 13 amino acids. The CDR3 loop is CASSQGVPYEQYF. The CDR3 region has the DNA TGTGCCAGCAGTCAGGGGGTACCCTACGAGCAGTACTTC.